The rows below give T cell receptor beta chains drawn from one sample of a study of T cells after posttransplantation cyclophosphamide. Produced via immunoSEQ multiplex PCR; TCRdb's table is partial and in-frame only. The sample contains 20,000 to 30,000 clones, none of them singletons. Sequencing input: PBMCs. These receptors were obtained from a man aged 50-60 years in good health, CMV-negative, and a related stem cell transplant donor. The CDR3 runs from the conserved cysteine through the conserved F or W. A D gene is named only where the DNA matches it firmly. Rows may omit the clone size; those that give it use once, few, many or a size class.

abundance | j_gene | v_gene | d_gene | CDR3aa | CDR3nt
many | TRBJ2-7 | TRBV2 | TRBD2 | CATSITPSGSGSSYEQYF | TGTGCCACTTCCATCACCCCGAGCGGGAGCGGGAGCTCCTACGAGCAGTACTTC
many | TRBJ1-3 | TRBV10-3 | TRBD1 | CAISSGQRAGNTIYF | TGTGCCATCAGTTCGGGACAGCGTGCGGGAAACACCATATATTTT
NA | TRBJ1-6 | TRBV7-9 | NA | CASSPLTAFSSYNSPLHF | TGTGCCAGCTCTCCCTTGACAGCCTTTAGCTCCTATAATTCACCCCTCCACTTT
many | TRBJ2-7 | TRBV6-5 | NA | CASSQTGFSYEQYF | TGTGCCAGCAGTCAAACAGGGTTTTCCTACGAGCAGTACTTC
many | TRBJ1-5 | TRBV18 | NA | CASSPRQVSNQPQHF | TGTGCCAGCTCCCCTAGACAGGTCAGCAATCAGCCCCAGCATTTT
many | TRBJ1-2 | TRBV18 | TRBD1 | CASSLDRVYGYTF | TGTGCCAGCTCACTGGACAGGGTGTATGGCTACACCTTC
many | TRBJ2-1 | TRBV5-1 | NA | CASSLSTSNEQFF | TGCGCCAGCAGCTTATCTACTAGCAATGAGCAGTTCTTC
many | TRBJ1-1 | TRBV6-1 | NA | CASTSPPLNTEAFF | TGTGCCAGCACCTCTCCTCCTTTGAACACTGAAGCTTTCTTT
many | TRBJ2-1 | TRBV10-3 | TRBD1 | CAISSDRVSYNEQFF | TGTGCCATCAGCTCCGACAGGGTTTCCTACAATGAGCAGTTCTTC
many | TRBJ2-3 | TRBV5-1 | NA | CASSDVRAASTDTQYF | TGCGCCAGCAGCGACGTCCGAGCGGCGAGCACAGATACGCAGTATTTT
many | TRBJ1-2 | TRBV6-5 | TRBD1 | CASSHERQGVGGYTF | TGTGCCAGCAGTCACGAACGACAGGGGGTAGGGGGCTACACCTTC
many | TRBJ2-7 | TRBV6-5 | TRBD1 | CASRRDSHYEQYF | TGTGCCAGCAGAAGGGACAGCCACTACGAGCAGTACTTC
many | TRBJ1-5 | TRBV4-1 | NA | CASSHDDSQPQHF | TGCGCCAGCAGCCATGACGACAGTCAGCCCCAGCATTTT
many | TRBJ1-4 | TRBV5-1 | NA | CASNSGQGPHEKLFF | TGCGCCAGCAATTCAGGACAAGGTCCCCATGAAAAACTGTTTTTT
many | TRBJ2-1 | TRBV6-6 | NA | CASSSFPGNEQFF | TGTGCCAGCAGTTCTTTCCCAGGGAATGAGCAGTTCTTC
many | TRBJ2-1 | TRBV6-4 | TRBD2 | CASSAGTTSNEQFF | TGTGCCAGCAGTGCCGGGACTACTTCTAATGAGCAGTTCTTC
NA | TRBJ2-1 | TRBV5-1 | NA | CASSSRAGVNEQFF | TGCGCCAGCAGCTCGAGGGCAGGGGTCAATGAGCAGTTCTTC
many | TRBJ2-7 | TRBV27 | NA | CASRNRGYLSYEQYF | TGTGCCAGCAGGAATAGGGGGTACCTGAGCTACGAGCAGTACTTC
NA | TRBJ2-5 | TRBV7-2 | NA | CASSLTLAFQEAQYF | TGTGCCAGCAGCTTAACACTCGCGTTTCAAGAGGCCCAGTACTTC
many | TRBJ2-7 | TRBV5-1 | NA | CASSLAISTSDEQYF | TGCGCCAGCAGCTTGGCTATATCTACCAGCGACGAGCAGTACTTC
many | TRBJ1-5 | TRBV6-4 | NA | CASSDEYGQPQHF | TGTGCCAGCAGTGACGAGTATGGTCAGCCCCAGCATTTT
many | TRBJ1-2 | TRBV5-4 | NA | CASSFNRASNYGYTF | TGTGCCAGCAGCTTTAACAGGGCTTCTAACTATGGCTACACCTTC
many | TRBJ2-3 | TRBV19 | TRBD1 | CASSAGQAGTDTQYF | TGTGCCAGTAGTGCCGGACAGGCAGGCACAGATACGCAGTATTTT
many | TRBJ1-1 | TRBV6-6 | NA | CASSLTRNTEAFF | TGTGCCAGCAGCCTGACAAGGAACACTGAAGCTTTCTTT
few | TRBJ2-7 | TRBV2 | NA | CASSSAKFNEQYF | TGTGCCAGCAGTTCCGCGAAATTTAACGAGCAGTACTTC
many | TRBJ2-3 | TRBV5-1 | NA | CASSLEAGASTDTQYF | TGCGCCAGCAGCTTGGAGGCGGGTGCTAGCACAGATACGCAGTATTTT
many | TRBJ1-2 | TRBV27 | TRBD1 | CASSPSRGKYGYTF | TGTGCCAGCAGTCCCAGCAGGGGGAAATATGGCTACACCTTC
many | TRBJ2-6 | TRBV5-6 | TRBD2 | CASSHSGKGSGANVLTF | TGTGCCAGCAGTCATAGCGGGAAAGGCTCTGGGGCCAACGTCCTGACTTTC
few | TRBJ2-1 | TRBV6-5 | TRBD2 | CASSDPGLASYEQFF | TGTGCCAGCAGCGACCCGGGACTAGCGTCATATGAGCAGTTCTTC
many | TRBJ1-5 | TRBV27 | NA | CASSLNSGHNQPQHF | TGTGCCAGCAGTTTAAATTCGGGTCACAATCAGCCCCAGCATTTT
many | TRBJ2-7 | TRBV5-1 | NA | CASSLVPLRAQNEQYF | TGCGCCAGCAGCTTGGTGCCCCTACGAGCGCAGAACGAGCAGTACTTC
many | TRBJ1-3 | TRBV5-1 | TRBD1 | CASSPRTGNGNTIYF | TGCGCCAGCAGCCCACGGACAGGGAATGGAAACACCATATATTTT
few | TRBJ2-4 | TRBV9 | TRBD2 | CASSVAGGPINIQYF | TGTGCCAGCAGCGTAGCGGGGGGGCCGATAAACATTCAGTACTTC
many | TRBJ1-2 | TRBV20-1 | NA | CSAGRGSGYTF | TGCAGTGCTGGGCGGGGAAGTGGCTACACCTTC
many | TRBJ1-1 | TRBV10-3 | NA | CAISESANTEAFF | TGTGCCATCAGTGAGTCGGCGAACACTGAAGCTTTCTTT
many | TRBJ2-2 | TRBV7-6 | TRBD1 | CASSLQQGYGNTGELFF | TGTGCCAGCAGCTTGCAACAGGGGTACGGTAACACCGGGGAGCTGTTTTTT
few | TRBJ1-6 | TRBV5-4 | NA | CASSLGQYNSPLHF | TGTGCCAGCAGCTTAGGACAATATAATTCACCCCTCCACTTT